This T cell receptor (beta chain) was profiled in a study of T cells expressing NK-cell markers. The length of the CDR3 is 15 residues. TCRdb re-called the 5' RACE reads; one entry per CDR3 protein, DNA not given. The repertoire shows 300,000 to 500,000 distinct CDR3 sequences; the top ten hold around 10%. The chain joins TRBV12-3 or TRBV12-4 to TRBJ2-1; lacking DNA, the TRBD2 call made by TCRdb goes unchecked. The sample consisted of blood T cells: a sorted CD56 or NKG2C T cell subset, CD4+ or CD8+ T cells, or bulk PBMC T cells (not recorded which). The source is a woman aged 50 to 65 in good health. The CDR3 protein is CASRPSGTSLDEQFF.